Listed here are 13 T cell receptor beta chains from one sample, sequenced in a study of vaccination and CD4 T cells after COVID-19. The antigens these receptors bind are not known. Oncomine TCR Beta short-read sequencing was applied to DNA from cultured CD4+ T cells. TCRdb re-analysed the PCR reads in MiXCR, keeping a single row per CDR3 protein. In the table there are some 14,000 distinct CDR3 sequences, roughly 70% of which are singletons. Treatment reported: approximately 9-day PBMC culture with coronavirus spike peptide pools or control peptides (ViraFEST assay). Sequencing input: CD4+ T cells from blood, cultured in vitro. These receptors were obtained from a human donor who had recovered from COVID-19.

This clonotype was counted between two and nine times. The chain carries TRBV7-9 and TRBJ1-1; weak D call: TRBD1 (5 bases). Germline V gives CDR1 SEHNR, CDR2 FQNEAQ (reference sequence). V was clipped by 1 base and J by 3 bases, with 12 bases between them. CDR3 length equals 15 residues. The CDR3 bases are TGTGCCAGCAGCTTAGGGAGGGGAGGATACACTGAAGCTTTCTTT. The encoded protein is CASSLGRGGYTEAFF.

The chain has TRBV7-9 and TRBJ2-2; D gene unclear. The germline V and J ends were trimmed by 3 bases and 0 bases, with 14 bases remaining between them. CDR1 is SEHNR and CDR2 is FQNEAQ in the germline V gene (reference sequence). This CDR3 region has 17 residues. CDR3 DNA sequence: TGTGCCAGCAGCTTGGGCGGACCGACTTCGAACACCGGGGAGCTGTTTTTT. This sequence encodes CASSLGGPTSNTGELFF.

Concerning this clonotype itself: Germline and junction disagree at one end, which may indicate a read error. V usage is TRBV7-6 and J usage is TRBJ2-7; D is ambiguous. The germline V gene encodes CDR1 SGHVS and CDR2 FNYEAQ. The CDR3 runs to 13 residues. The chain's CDR3 is CASSLGWPSEQYF. In DNA form, the CDR3 reads TGTGCTAGCAGCTTAGGTTGGCCCTCCGAGCAGTACTTC. The whole variable domain, remainder taken from reference TRBV7-6 and TRBJ2-7, is GAGVSQSPRYKVTKRGQDVALRCDPISGHVSLYWYRQALGQGPEFLTYFNYEAQQDKSGLPNDRFSAERPEGSISTLTIQRTEQRDSAMYRCASSLGWPSEQYFGPGTRLTVT.

This clonotype was observed a single time. The CDR3 spells CSAIIPLATDNERQFF. CDR3 coding DNA: TGCAGTGCAATAATTCCCCTAGCGACAGACAATGAGCGGCAGTTCTTC. The chain links TRBV20-1 to TRBJ2-1; the D gene is possibly TRBD2 (6 bases). CDR3 length equals 16 residues. Germline loops: CDR1 DFQATT, CDR2 SNEGSKA (reference sequence). Trimming stripped 6 bases from V and 12 bases from J, with 30 bases between.

The rearrangement uses TRBV7-2 and TRBJ1-6; 8 nucleotides agree with TRBD1. The ends lost 5 bases at V and 7 bases at J; junction bases unmatched: 4. Germline-derived CDR1 and CDR2 are SGHTA and FQGNSA. This CDR3 has 14 amino acids. The CDR3 coding sequence is TGTGCCAGCAGCCCAGGGGGCCCGAATTCACCCCTCCACTTT. It yields the protein CASSPGGPNSPLHF. Looking up the rest from reference TRBV7-2 and TRBJ1-6 gives the full variable domain: GAGVSQSPSNKVTEKGKDVELRCDPISGHTALYWYRQSLGQGLEFLIYFQGNSAPDKSGLPSDRFSAERTGGSVSTLTIQRTQQEDSAVYLCASSPGGPNSPLHFGNGTRLTVT.

The genes are TRBV20-1 and TRBJ1-1, with D unresolved. Germline V CDR1 and CDR2: DFQATT, SNEGSKA (reference sequence). Trimming cost V 0 bases and J 7 bases, with 12 bases left between them. CDR3 length: 13 residues. CDR3 in amino acids: CSAREVGGIEAFF. Written as DNA, the CDR3 is TGCAGTGCTAGAGAAGTGGGCGGGATTGAAGCTTTCTTT.

The V gene is TRBV27, the J gene TRBJ1-6, with unresolved D. Trimming left V 5 bases short and J 0 bases short, with 11 bases between. Germline CDR1 and CDR2: MNHEY and SMNVEV (reference sequence). The length of the CDR3 is 16 residues. The CDR3 spells CASSLSVSSYNSPLHF. The CDR3 coding sequence is TGTGCCAGCAGTCTCTCAGTTAGCTCCTATAATTCACCCCTCCACTTT.

The V and J genes are TRBV7-2 and TRBJ2-5, with a tentative D call TRBD2 (6 bases). In germline, CDR1 is SGHTA, CDR2 FQGNSA. Trimming cost V 1 base and J 4 bases, with 10 bases left between them. The CDR3 has 14 residues. The DNA of the CDR3 is TGTGCCAGCAGCTTAGGGGCCGGGGGAGAGACCCAGTACTTC. It is translated as CASSLGAGGETQYF.

This chain connects TRBV6-1 to TRBJ1-6; 12 bases align to TRBD1. With 6 bases clipped from V and 5 bases from J, the junction kept 5 bases outside the gene matches. This CDR3 region has 16 residues. Germline CDR1 MNHNS, CDR2 SASEGT. CDR3 region: CASSRDRGRNNSPLHF. CDR3 nucleotide sequence: TGTGCCAGCAGCCGGGACAGGGGGCGCAATAATTCACCCCTCCACTTT.

The CDR3 sequence: CASSEGTSSLNEQFF. The CDR3 coding sequence is TGTGCCAGCAGTGAAGGGACTAGTTCCCTCAATGAGCAGTTCTTC. The V gene is TRBV6-1, the J gene TRBJ2-1, with TRBD2 identical over 7 bases. Trimming took 1 base from V and 6 from J; bases not matched to a gene: 6. Germline V lookup: CDR1 MNHNS, CDR2 SASEGT. There are 15 residues in the CDR3.

The chain couples TRBV7-2 to TRBJ2-5; D may match TRBD1 or TRBD2 (6 bases each). CDR3 length: 16 residues. V gave up 2 bases and J gave up 2 bases, with 15 bases separating them. Germline V gene data show CDR1 as SGHTA and CDR2 as FQGNSA. The CDR3 DNA sequence: TGTGCCAGCAGCTTAAATTTCGGAGGGGGGCAAGAGACCCAGTACTTC. It specifies CASSLNFGGGQETQYF.

In its sample, this clonotype was seen a few times. This chain connects TRBV7-2 to TRBJ1-6; the D gene is possibly TRBD1 (6 bases). CDR1 and CDR2 (germline): SGHTA, FQGNSA. V lost 5 bases and J 7 bases, leaving 15 bases between the germline ends. The CDR3 is made up of 15 amino acids. The CDR3, as DNA: TGTGCCAGCAGCCCCGCCAGGGGAATCAATTCACCCCTCCACTTT. Protein sequence: CASSPARGINSPLHF.

The chain uses TRBV6-1 and TRBJ2-6; 10 bases align to TRBD1. Trimming at V came to 7 bases and at J to 0 bases, leaving 3 bases not matched to a gene. Germline assignment: CDR1 MNHNS and CDR2 SASEGT. The CDR3 totals 16 residues. Here the CDR3 reads CASTRQGASGANVLTF. As DNA, the CDR3 is TGTGCCAGCACCCGACAGGGGGCCTCTGGGGCCAACGTCCTGACTTTC.